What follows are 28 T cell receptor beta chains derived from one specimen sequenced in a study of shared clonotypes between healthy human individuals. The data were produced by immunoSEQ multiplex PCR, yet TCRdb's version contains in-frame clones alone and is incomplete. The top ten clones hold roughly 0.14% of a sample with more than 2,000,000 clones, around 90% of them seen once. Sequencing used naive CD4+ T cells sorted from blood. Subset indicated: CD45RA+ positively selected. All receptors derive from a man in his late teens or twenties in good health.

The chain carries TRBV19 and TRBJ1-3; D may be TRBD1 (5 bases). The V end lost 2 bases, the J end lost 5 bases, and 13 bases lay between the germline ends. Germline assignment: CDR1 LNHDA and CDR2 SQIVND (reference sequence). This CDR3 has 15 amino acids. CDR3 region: CASSIWGTERNTIYF. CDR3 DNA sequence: TGTGCCAGTAGTATATGGGGGACGGAAAGAAACACCATATATTTT.

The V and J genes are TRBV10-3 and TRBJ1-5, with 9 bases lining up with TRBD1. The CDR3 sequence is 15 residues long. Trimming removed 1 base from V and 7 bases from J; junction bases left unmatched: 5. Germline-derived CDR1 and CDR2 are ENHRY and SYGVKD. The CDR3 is CAISELITGGQPQHF. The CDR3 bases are TGTGCCATCAGTGAGTTAATAACAGGGGGCCAGCCCCAGCATTTT.

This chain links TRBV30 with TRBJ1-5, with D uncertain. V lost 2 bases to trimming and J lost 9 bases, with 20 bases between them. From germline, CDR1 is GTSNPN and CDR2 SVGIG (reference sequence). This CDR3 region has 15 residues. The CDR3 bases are TGTGCCTGGAGTCACCCCCCCGGGTCGTCAAGGCCCCAGCATTTT. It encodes CAWSHPPGSSRPQHF.

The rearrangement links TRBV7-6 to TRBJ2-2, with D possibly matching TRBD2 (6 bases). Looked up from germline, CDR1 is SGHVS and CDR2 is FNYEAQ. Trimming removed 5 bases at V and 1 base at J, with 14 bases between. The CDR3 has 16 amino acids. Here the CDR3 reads CASSPVSSGNTGELFF. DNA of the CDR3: TGTGCCAGCAGCCCAGTTAGTAGCGGGAACACCGGGGAGCTGTTTTTT. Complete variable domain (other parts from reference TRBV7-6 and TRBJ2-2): GAGVSQSPRYKVTKRGQDVALRCDPISGHVSLYWYRQALGQGPEFLTYFNYEAQQDKSGLPNDRFSAERPEGSISTLTIQRTEQRDSAMYRCASSPVSSGNTGELFFGEGSRLTVL.

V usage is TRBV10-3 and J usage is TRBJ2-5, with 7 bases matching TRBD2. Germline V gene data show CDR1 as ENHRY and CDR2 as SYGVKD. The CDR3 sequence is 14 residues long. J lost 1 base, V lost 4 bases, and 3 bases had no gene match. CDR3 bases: TGTGCCATCAGTGTGGGAGGGAGCCAAGAGACCCAGTACTTC. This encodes CAISVGGSQETQYF.

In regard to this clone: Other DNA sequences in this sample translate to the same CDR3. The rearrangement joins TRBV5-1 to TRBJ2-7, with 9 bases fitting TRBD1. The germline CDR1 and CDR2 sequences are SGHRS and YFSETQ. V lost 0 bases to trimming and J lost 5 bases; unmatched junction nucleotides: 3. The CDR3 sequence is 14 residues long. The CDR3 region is CASSLEGQGDEQYF. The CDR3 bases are TGCGCCAGCAGCTTGGAGGGACAGGGTGACGAGCAGTACTTC.

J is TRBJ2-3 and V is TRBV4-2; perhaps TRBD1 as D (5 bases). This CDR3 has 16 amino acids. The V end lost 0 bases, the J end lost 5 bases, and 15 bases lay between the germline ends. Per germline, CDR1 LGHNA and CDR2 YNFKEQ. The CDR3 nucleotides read TGTGCCAGCAGCCAAGATGATGGGGCGCAGGGAGATACGCAGTATTTT. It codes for CASSQDDGAQGDTQYF.

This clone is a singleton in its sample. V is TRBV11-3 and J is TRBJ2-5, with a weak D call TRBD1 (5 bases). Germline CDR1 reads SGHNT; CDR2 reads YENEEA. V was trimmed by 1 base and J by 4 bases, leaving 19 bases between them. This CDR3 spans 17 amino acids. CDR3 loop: CASSLGGTATALETQYF. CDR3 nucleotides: TGTGCCAGCAGCTTAGGGGGCACTGCGACAGCCCTAGAGACCCAGTACTTC.

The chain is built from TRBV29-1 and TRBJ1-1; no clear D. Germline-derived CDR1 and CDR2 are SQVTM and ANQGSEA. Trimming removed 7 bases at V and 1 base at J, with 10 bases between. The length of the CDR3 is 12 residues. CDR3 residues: CSGVHGNTEAFF. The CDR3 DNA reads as TGCAGCGGGGTACACGGGAACACTGAAGCTTTCTTT.

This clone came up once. The CDR3 DNA follows: TGTGCCAGCAGTATTCCGGGACTCTCGTACGAGCAGTACTTC. Translated: CASSIPGLSYEQYF. The chain employs TRBV28 and TRBJ2-7; D perhaps matches TRBD2 (6 bases). The CDR3 covers 14 residues. Germline CDR1 reads MDHEN; CDR2 reads SYDVKM. Trimming removed 5 bases at V and 4 bases at J, with 15 bases between.

This CDR3 reads CASSTSGPSYEQYF. The CDR3 coding sequence is TGTGCCAGTTCGACTAGCGGGCCTTCCTACGAGCAGTACTTC. This chain joins TRBV6-1 and TRBJ2-7; TRBD2 aligns across 10 bases. Germline V gives CDR1 MNHNS, CDR2 SASEGT. V trimming: 9 bases; J trimming: 1 base; junction bases outside the gene matches: 6. This CDR3 spans 14 amino acids.

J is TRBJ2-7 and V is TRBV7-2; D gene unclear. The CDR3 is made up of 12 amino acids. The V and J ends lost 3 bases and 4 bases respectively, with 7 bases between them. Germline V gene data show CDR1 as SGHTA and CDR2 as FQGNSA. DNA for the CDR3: TGTGCCAGCAGCTTTTCAGTTTACGAGCAGTACTTC. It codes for CASSFSVYEQYF.

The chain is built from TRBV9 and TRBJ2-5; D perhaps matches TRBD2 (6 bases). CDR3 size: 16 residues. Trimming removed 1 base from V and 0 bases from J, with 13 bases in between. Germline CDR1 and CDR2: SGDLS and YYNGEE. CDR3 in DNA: TGTGCCAGCAGCGTAACGGGGGAAGGGTACCAAGAGACCCAGTACTTC. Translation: CASSVTGEGYQETQYF.

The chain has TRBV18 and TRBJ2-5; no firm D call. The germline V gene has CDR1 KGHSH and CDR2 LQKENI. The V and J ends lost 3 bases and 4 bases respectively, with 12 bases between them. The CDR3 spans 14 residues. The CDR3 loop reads CASSPRHNRETQYF. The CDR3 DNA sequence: TGTGCCAGCTCACCGAGGCACAATCGAGAGACCCAGTACTTC. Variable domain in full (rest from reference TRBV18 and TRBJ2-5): NAGVMQNPRHLVRRRGQEARLRCSPMKGHSHVYWYRQLPEEGLKFMVYLQKENIIDESGMPKERFSAEFPKEGPSILRIQQVVRGDSAAYFCASSPRHNRETQYFGPGTRLLVL.

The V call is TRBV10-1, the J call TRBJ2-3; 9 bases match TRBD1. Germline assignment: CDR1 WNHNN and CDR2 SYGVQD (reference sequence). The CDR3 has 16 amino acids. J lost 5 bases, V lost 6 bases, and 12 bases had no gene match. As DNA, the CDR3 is TGCGCCAGCAGGAAAGGACAGGGGACGGCCGAAGATACGCAGTATTTT. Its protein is CASRKGQGTAEDTQYF.

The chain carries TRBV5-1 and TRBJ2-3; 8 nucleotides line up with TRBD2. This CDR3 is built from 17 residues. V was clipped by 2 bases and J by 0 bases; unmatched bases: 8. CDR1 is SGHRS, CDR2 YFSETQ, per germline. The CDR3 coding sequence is TGCGCCAGCAGCTTTCGATCCCTAGCGGGTAGCACAGATACGCAGTATTTT. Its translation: CASSFRSLAGSTDTQYF.

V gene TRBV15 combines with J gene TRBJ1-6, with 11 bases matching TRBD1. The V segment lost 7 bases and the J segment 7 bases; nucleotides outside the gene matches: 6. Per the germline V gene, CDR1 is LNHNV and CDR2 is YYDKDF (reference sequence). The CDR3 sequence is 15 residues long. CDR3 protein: CATKPGQGANSPLHF. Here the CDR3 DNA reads TGTGCCACCAAACCAGGACAGGGGGCAAATTCACCCCTCCACTTT. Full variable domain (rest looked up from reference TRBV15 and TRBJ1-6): DAMVIQNPRYQVTQFGKPVTLSCSQTLNHNVMYWYQQKSSQAPKLLFHYYDKDFNNEADTPDNFQSRRPNTSFCFLDIRSPGLGDTAMYLCATKPGQGANSPLHFGNGTRLTVT.

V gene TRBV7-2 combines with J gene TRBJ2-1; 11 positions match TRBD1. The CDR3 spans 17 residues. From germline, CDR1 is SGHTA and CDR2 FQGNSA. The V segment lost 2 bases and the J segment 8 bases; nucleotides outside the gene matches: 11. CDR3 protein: CASSLMSTGTGGYEQFF. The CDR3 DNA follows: TGTGCCAGCAGCTTAATGAGTACCGGGACAGGGGGTTATGAGCAGTTCTTC.

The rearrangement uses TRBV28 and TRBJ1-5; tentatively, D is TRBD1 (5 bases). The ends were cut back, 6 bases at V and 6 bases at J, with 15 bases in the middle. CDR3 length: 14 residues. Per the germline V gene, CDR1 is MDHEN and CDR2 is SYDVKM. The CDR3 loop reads CASRTGTVIQPQHF. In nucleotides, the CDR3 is TGTGCCAGCAGAACCGGGACGGTGATTCAGCCCCAGCATTTT.

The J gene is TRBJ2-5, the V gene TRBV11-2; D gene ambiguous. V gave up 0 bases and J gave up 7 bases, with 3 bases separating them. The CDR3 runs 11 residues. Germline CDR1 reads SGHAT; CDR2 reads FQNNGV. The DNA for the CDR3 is TGTGCCAGCAGCTTAGAGATGACCCAGTACTTC. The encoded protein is CASSLEMTQYF.

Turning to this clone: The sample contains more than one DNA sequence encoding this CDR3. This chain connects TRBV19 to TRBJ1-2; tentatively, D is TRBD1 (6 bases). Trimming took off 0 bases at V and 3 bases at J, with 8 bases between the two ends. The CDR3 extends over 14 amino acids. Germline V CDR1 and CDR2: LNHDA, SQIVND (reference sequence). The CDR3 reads CASSIDRGDYGYTF. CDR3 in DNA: TGTGCCAGTAGTATAGACAGGGGCGACTATGGCTACACCTTC.

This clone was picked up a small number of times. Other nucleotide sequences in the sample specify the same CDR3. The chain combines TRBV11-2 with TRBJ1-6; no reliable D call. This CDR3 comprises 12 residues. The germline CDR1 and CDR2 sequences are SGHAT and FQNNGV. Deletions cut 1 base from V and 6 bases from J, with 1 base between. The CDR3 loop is CASSLANSPLHF. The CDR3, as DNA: TGTGCCAGCAGCTTAGCTAATTCACCCCTCCACTTT.

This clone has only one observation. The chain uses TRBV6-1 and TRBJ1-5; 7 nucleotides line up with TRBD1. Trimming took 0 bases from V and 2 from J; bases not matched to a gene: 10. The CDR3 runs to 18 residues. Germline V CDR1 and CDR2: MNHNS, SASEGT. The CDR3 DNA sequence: TGTGCCAGCAGTGAAGCGCATTATCAGGGGGTGGGCAATCAGCCCCAGCATTTT. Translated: CASSEAHYQGVGNQPQHF.

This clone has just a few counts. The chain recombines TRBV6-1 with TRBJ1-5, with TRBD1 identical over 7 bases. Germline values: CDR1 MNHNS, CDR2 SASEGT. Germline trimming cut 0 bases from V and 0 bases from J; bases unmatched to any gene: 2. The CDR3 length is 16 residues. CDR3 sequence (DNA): TGTGCCAGCAGTGAAGCCAGGGGGATTAGCAATCAGCCCCAGCATTTT. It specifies CASSEARGISNQPQHF.

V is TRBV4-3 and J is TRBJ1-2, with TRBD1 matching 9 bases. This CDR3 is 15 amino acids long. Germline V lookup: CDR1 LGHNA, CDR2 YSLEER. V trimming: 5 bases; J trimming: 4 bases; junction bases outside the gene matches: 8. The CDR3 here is CASSSHRDRVYGYTF. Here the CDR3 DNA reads TGCGCCAGCAGCTCCCATCGGGACAGGGTCTATGGCTACACCTTC.

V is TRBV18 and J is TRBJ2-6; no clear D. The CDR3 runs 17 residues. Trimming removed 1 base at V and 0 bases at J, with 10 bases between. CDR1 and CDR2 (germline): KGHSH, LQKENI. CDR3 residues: CASSPRATNSGANVLTF. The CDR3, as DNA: TGTGCCAGCTCACCACGGGCCACCAACTCTGGGGCCAACGTCCTGACTTTC.

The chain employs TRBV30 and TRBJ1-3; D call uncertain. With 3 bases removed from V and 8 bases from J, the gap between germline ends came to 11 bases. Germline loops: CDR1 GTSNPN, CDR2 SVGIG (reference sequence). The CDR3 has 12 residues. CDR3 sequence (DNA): TGTGCCTGGAGGGGGAGCGGAGACACCATATATTTT. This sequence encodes CAWRGSGDTIYF.

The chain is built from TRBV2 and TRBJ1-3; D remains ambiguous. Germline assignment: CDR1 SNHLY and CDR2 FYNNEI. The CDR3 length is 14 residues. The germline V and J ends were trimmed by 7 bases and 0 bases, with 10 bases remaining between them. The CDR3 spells CASIRPSSGNTIYF. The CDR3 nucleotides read TGTGCCAGCATTAGGCCGTCCTCTGGAAACACCATATATTTT. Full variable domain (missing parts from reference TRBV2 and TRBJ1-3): EPEVTQTPSHQVTQMGQEVILRCVPISNHLYFYWYRQILGQKVEFLVSFYNNEISEKSEIFDDQFSVERPDGSNFTLKIRSTKLEDSAMYFCASIRPSSGNTIYFGEGSWLTVV.